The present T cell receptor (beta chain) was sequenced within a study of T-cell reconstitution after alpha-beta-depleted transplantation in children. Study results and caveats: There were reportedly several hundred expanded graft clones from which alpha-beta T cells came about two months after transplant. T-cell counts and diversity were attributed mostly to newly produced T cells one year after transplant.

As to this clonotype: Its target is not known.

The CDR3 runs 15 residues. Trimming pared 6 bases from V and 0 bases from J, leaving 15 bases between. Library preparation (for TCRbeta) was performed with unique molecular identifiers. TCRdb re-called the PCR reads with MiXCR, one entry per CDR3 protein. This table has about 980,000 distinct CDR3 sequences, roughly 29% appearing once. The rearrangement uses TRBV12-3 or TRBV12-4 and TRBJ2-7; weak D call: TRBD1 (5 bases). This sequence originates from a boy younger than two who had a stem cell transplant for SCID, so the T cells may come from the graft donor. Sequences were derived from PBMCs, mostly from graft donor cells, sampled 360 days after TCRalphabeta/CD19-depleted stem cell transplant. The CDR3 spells CASSPRQGGSYEQYF. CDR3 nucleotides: TGTGCCAGCAGCCCTCGGCAGGGTGGCTCCTACGAGCAGTACTTC.